Below are 19 T cell receptor beta chains sequenced from a single sample in a study of cytomegalovirus exposure and HLA in healthy donors. Here immunoSEQ multiplex PCR was the method, and the copy in TCRdb shows in-frame clones only, minus some. The sample consists of under 200,000 clones, about 89% of them appearing once. The sequenced material came from PBMCs. These receptors originate from a woman between 18 and 29 years old in good health and CMV-seropositive.

The CDR3 reads CASSGSGGNTGELFF. Written as DNA, the CDR3 is TGCGCCAGCAGCGGAAGCGGGGGGAACACCGGGGAGCTGTTTTTT. V gene TRBV5-1 combines with J gene TRBJ2-2, with 8 bases matching TRBD2. This CDR3 region has 15 residues. The V gene's germline CDR1 is SGHRS and CDR2 YFSETQ. V shed 4 bases, J shed 1 base, and the junction held 3 bases outside the gene matches.

The gene calls are TRBV7-2 and TRBJ2-7, with 8 positions matching TRBD1. In germline, CDR1 is SGHTA, CDR2 FQGNSA. The CDR3 loop spans 15 amino acids. V was pared by 2 bases and J by 4 bases, with 7 bases of the junction left unmatched. CDR3 residues: CASSLTQGALYEQYF. For the CDR3, the DNA is TGTGCCAGCAGCTTAACCCAGGGGGCCCTATACGAGCAGTACTTC.

The chain is built from TRBV27 and TRBJ1-2; 8 bases map to TRBD1. With 5 bases clipped from V and 2 bases from J, the junction kept 7 bases outside the gene matches. The germline CDR1 and CDR2 sequences are MNHEY and SMNVEV (reference sequence). This CDR3 is built from 15 residues. This CDR3 is CASSLGQGSNYGYTF. The DNA for the CDR3 is TGTGCCAGCAGTCTCGGACAGGGTAGCAACTATGGCTACACCTTC.

The chain uses TRBV18 and TRBJ2-6; TRBD2 is a possible D gene (5 bases). The CDR3 is made up of 21 amino acids. CDR1 KGHSH and CDR2 LQKENI come from the germline V gene. V gave up 1 base and J gave up 3 bases, with 25 bases separating them. The CDR3 protein is CASSPLRAAQDLGSGANVLTF. Here the CDR3 DNA reads TGTGCCAGCTCACCACTGAGGGCGGCTCAGGATTTAGGGAGTGGGGCCAACGTCCTGACTTTC.

The CDR3 spells CASVLAGWETQYF. The CDR3 region has the DNA TGTGCCAGCGTACTAGCGGGGTGGGAGACCCAGTACTTC. V and J are TRBV7-2 and TRBJ2-5; 10 bases align to TRBD2. The CDR3 runs to 13 residues. CDR1 is SGHTA, CDR2 FQGNSA, per germline. The J segment lost 5 bases and the V segment lost 8 bases, leaving 5 bases of the junction unmatched.

The chain links TRBV6-5 to TRBJ1-4; the D gene is possibly TRBD1 (6 bases). Germline loops: CDR1 MNHEY, CDR2 SVGAGI. V gave up 0 bases and J gave up 8 bases, with 16 bases separating them. The CDR3 loop spans 16 amino acids. The CDR3 DNA reads TGTGCCAGCAGTTACTCTGGGGGGGGCGCCTTGGAAAAACTGTTTTTT. Protein sequence: CASSYSGGGALEKLFF.

V is TRBV18 and J is TRBJ1-2; D gene unclear. The germline V gene has CDR1 KGHSH and CDR2 LQKENI. Trimming stripped 3 bases from V and 6 bases from J, with 17 bases between. The CDR3 spans 15 residues. CDR3 sequence: CASSPISGSRDGYTF. The CDR3 DNA reads as TGTGCCAGCTCACCTATCTCGGGATCACGGGATGGCTACACCTTC.

This clone was seen a few times. The chain uses TRBV19 and TRBJ2-7, with 7 bases lining up with TRBD2. The CDR3 sequence is 15 residues long. CDR1 and CDR2 (germline): LNHDA, SQIVND (reference sequence). J lost 3 bases, V lost 8 bases, and 13 bases had no gene match. For the CDR3, the DNA is TGTGCCAGTCCCAGCTTCTGCGGGGGAGACTACGAGCAGTACTTC. The encoded protein is CASPSFCGGDYEQYF.

V is TRBV5-4 and J is TRBJ2-7; no clear D. Germline CDR1 and CDR2: SGHNT and YYREEE (reference sequence). This CDR3 comprises 11 residues. V was clipped by 1 base and J by 5 bases, with 4 bases between them. CDR3 sequence (DNA): TGTGCCAGCAGCTTGTCGGACGAGCAGTACTTC. Encoded protein: CASSLSDEQYF.

The V call is TRBV10-2, the J call TRBJ2-1; D uncertain. Per the germline V gene, CDR1 is WSHSY and CDR2 is SAAADI. The CDR3 is 13 amino acids. V shed 7 bases and J shed 3 bases, with 10 bases lying between them. The CDR3 DNA follows: TGCGCCAGCACGCCCACGGGCTACAATGAGCAGTTCTTC. Protein sequence: CASTPTGYNEQFF.

V usage is TRBV11-2 and J usage is TRBJ2-5; 7 nucleotides agree with TRBD2. Germline trimming cut 5 bases from V and 1 base from J; bases unmatched to any gene: 4. CDR1 and CDR2 (germline): SGHAT, FQNNGV. The CDR3 consists of 14 residues. Written as DNA, the CDR3 is TGTGCCAGCAGCCCCCGGGGGGTCCAAGAGACCCAGTACTTC. Its translation: CASSPRGVQETQYF.

The chain couples TRBV7-2 to TRBJ2-1; 15 bases align to TRBD2. There are 16 residues in the CDR3. Germline V gives CDR1 SGHTA, CDR2 FQGNSA. The V segment lost 5 bases and the J segment 7 bases; nucleotides outside the gene matches: 6. The CDR3 DNA follows: TGTGCCAGCAGCCCCCGGACTAGCGGGGGGGCAAATGAGCAGTTCTTC. As protein: CASSPRTSGGANEQFF.

The chain couples TRBV7-9 to TRBJ2-1, with 12 nucleotides matching TRBD2. The CDR3 has 15 amino acids. Germline V gene lookup returns CDR1 SEHNR and CDR2 FQNEAQ (reference sequence). With 0 bases clipped from V and 9 bases from J, the junction kept 3 bases outside the gene matches. CDR3 DNA: TGTGCCAGCAGCTTAGCCGGGACTAGCGGGTCTGAGCAGTTCTTC. It is translated as CASSLAGTSGSEQFF.

The chain carries TRBV12-2 and TRBJ2-7; TRBD1 was called by the table and not checked on the DNA. TRBV12-2 represents a pseudogene. The CDR3 consists of 14 residues. CDR3 in amino acids: CASRPGTGMHEQYF. The CDR3 DNA follows: TGTGCAAGTCGCCCCGGGACAGGGATGCACGAGCAGTACTTC.

The chain recombines TRBV6-5 with TRBJ2-3, with D possibly matching TRBD2 (6 bases). Germline CDR1 MNHEY, CDR2 SVGAGI. V dropped 2 bases and J dropped 8 bases, with 8 bases sitting between them. The CDR3 spans 12 residues. The CDR3 reads CASSYRGGTQYF. DNA of the CDR3: TGTGCCAGCAGTTACAGGGGAGGTACGCAGTATTTT.

The chain has TRBV2 and TRBJ2-7, with TRBD1 matching over 7 bases. With 7 bases clipped from V and 2 bases from J, the junction kept 5 bases outside the gene matches. From germline, CDR1 is SNHLY and CDR2 FYNNEI. This CDR3 contains 13 residues. CDR3 bases: TGTGCCAGCAAATGGGACAGAACCTACGAGCAGTACTTC. This codes for CASKWDRTYEQYF.

CDR3 DNA: TGTGCCAGCAGCTCTGGTGGCGGGTTAACGCAGTATTTT. Translating it yields CASSSGGGLTQYF. This rearrangement joins TRBV5-4 to TRBJ2-3, with a weak D call TRBD2 (5 bases). Trimming removed 3 bases at V and 9 bases at J, with 14 bases between. Looked up from germline, CDR1 is SGHNT and CDR2 is YYREEE (reference sequence). The CDR3 contains 13 residues.

This chain connects TRBV2 to TRBJ2-7; 8 bases map to TRBD1. CDR1 is SNHLY and CDR2 is FYNNEI in the germline V gene. After removal of 6 bases from V and 0 bases from J, the junction contained 4 bases not matched to a gene. The CDR3 has 14 amino acids. CDR3 amino acids: CASRDREISYEQYF. The CDR3 DNA is TGTGCCAGCAGGGACAGGGAAATCTCCTACGAGCAGTACTTC.

The rearrangement joins TRBV7-9 to TRBJ1-4; no firm D call. Trimming stripped 7 bases from V and 8 bases from J, with 20 bases between. Germline V gene data show CDR1 as SEHNR and CDR2 as FQNEAQ (reference sequence). The CDR3 extends over 15 amino acids. CDR3 in amino acids: CASTSTGEMEEKLFF. In nucleotides, the CDR3 is TGTGCCAGCACCTCCACCGGGGAAATGGAGGAAAAACTGTTTTTT.